These 31 T cell receptor beta chains originate from one sample sequenced in a study of cytomegalovirus exposure and HLA in healthy donors. The PCR contained 60 Vbeta and 13 Jbeta primers. Here immunoSEQ multiplex PCR was the method, and the copy in TCRdb shows in-frame clones only, minus some. The sample comprises roughly 190,000 clones, around four fifths of which are singletons, and roughly 0.99% rests with the top ten. The specimen sequenced was PBMCs. The receptors were gathered from a woman between 40 and 50 years old in good health and CMV-seronegative.

The genes are TRBV10-3 and TRBJ2-3, with D possibly TRBD2 on 6 matching bases. Trimming took 2 bases from V and 2 from J, leaving 11 bases between them. CDR3 length equals 15 residues. The germline V gene encodes CDR1 ENHRY and CDR2 SYGVKD. CDR3 DNA sequence: TGTGCCATCAGTGAGAATGCGGGGTACACAGATACGCAGTATTTT. Translated, it gives CAISENAGYTDTQYF.

The chain joins TRBV30 to TRBJ1-1; D is perhaps TRBD1 (5 bases). Germline V gives CDR1 GTSNPN, CDR2 SVGIG (reference sequence). V lost 0 bases to trimming and J lost 7 bases, with 9 bases between them. This CDR3 spans 12 amino acids. The CDR3 loop is CAWSVGQSEAFF. CDR3 nucleotides: TGTGCCTGGAGTGTGGGGCAGAGTGAAGCTTTCTTT.

This clone appeared a single time. The rearrangement uses TRBV2 and TRBJ1-6, with D unclear. The CDR3 runs 14 residues. Germline lookup yields CDR1 SNHLY and CDR2 FYNNEI. The V and J ends lost 3 bases and 9 bases respectively, with 12 bases between them. The CDR3 bases are TGTGCCAGCAGTGAGGAGGGTCTGCGTTCACCCCTCCACTTT. Protein product: CASSEEGLRSPLHF.

This chain links TRBV5-4 with TRBJ2-3; D is unclear. CDR3 length: 15 residues. Trimming pared 1 base from V and 2 bases from J, leaving 11 bases between. Per the germline V gene, CDR1 is SGHNT and CDR2 is YYREEE (reference sequence). The CDR3: CASSLPGSYTDTQYF. In nucleotides, the CDR3 is TGTGCCAGCAGCTTGCCTGGTAGCTACACAGATACGCAGTATTTT.

This chain uses TRBV19 with TRBJ1-2; TRBD1 aligns across 7 bases. Losses at the gene ends were 3 bases for V and 2 bases for J; bases not matched to a gene: 6. The germline V gene has CDR1 LNHDA and CDR2 SQIVND (reference sequence). The CDR3 length is 15 residues. Here the CDR3 reads CASSIVGTVNYGYTF. The CDR3 coding sequence is TGTGCCAGTAGTATCGTCGGGACAGTCAACTATGGCTACACCTTC. Based on the CDR3 plus reference TRBV19 and TRBJ1-2, the full variable domain is DGGITQSPKYLFRKEGQNVTLSCEQNLNHDAMYWYRQDPGQGLRLIYYSQIVNDFQKGDIAEGYSVSREKKESFPLTVTSAQKNPTAFYLCASSIVGTVNYGYTFGSGTRLTVV.

The V call is TRBV5-8, the J call TRBJ2-4; D possibly corresponds to TRBD2 (5 bases). This CDR3 has 16 residues. Trimming took 2 bases from V and 1 from J, leaving 13 bases between them. Germline CDR1 and CDR2: SGHTS and YDEGEE. This CDR3 reads CASSFGGLDAKNIQYF. DNA for the CDR3: TGTGCCAGCAGCTTTGGCGGACTGGATGCCAAAAACATTCAGTACTTC.

This chain joins TRBV5-1 and TRBJ2-5; possibly TRBD1 for D (5 bases). The CDR3 consists of 16 residues. Trimming left V 2 bases short and J 4 bases short, with 18 bases between. CDR1 and CDR2 (germline): SGHRS, YFSETQ. CDR3 nucleotides: TGCGCCAGCAGCTTATCTATGGGGCCCGAAGGAGAGACCCAGTACTTC. Protein sequence: CASSLSMGPEGETQYF.

The chain recombines TRBV27 with TRBJ2-5; 8 nucleotides match TRBD1. The CDR3 has 15 amino acids. The germline gives CDR1 MNHEY, CDR2 SMNVEV (reference sequence). Trimming at V came to 4 bases and at J to 6 bases, leaving 10 bases not matched to a gene. This CDR3 reads CASSSRTGLAKTQYF. The CDR3 DNA reads as TGTGCCAGCAGTTCACGGACAGGGTTAGCGAAGACCCAGTACTTC.

The rearrangement uses TRBV4-1 and TRBJ2-7; D not certain. Trimming left V 2 bases short and J 7 bases short, with 12 bases between. Germline V CDR1 and CDR2: MGHRA, YSYEKL. The CDR3 sequence is 13 residues long. CDR3 protein: CASSQSTSGEQYV. The CDR3, as DNA: TGCGCCAGCAGCCAAAGTACCTCCGGGGAGCAGTACGTC.

This chain links TRBV10-3 with TRBJ1-6, with D unresolved. CDR1 ENHRY and CDR2 SYGVKD come from the germline V gene. There are 13 residues in the CDR3. V was shortened by 0 bases and J by 7 bases, with 4 bases between the two germline ends. In DNA form, the CDR3 reads TGTGCCATCAGTGAGTCCTTGAATTCACCCCTCCACTTT. Protein sequence: CAISESLNSPLHF.

The gene calls are TRBV5-1 and TRBJ2-1; 7 nucleotides match TRBD1. The CDR3 extends over 14 amino acids. Germline CDR1 reads SGHRS; CDR2 reads YFSETQ. J gave up 7 bases and V 1 base, and 5 bases lay outside the gene matches. The CDR3 bases are TGCGCCAGCAGCTTGACAGGGGTAGGGAATGAGCAGTTCTTC. Translation gives CASSLTGVGNEQFF.

As for this clone: One junction end disagrees with the germline gene, perhaps due to a read error. The V and J genes are TRBV5-1 and TRBJ2-1; 9 nucleotides line up with TRBD1. Per the germline V gene, CDR1 is SGHRS and CDR2 is YFSETQ. The CDR3 extends over 14 amino acids. CDR3 loop: CASRLGTGMNEQFF. Written as DNA, the CDR3 is TGCGCCAGCAGGTTGGGGACAGGGATGAATGAGCAGTTCTTC. Complete variable domain (other parts from reference TRBV5-1 and TRBJ2-1): KAGVTQTPRYLIKTRGQQVTLSCSPISGHRSVSWYQQTPGQGLQFLFEYFSETQRNKGNFPGRFSGRQFSNSRSEMNVSTLELGDSALYLCASRLGTGMNEQFFGPGTRLTVL.

CDR3 amino acids: CASRTSPGGYNEQFF. The CDR3 DNA sequence: TGTGCCAGCAGAACCTCCCCGGGGGGGTACAATGAGCAGTTCTTC. This rearrangement joins TRBV6-1 to TRBJ2-1, with TRBD2 identical over 8 bases. CDR1 and CDR2 from the germline V gene are MNHNS and SASEGT. The V gene end was trimmed by 6 bases and the J gene end by 4 bases; junction bases not matched to a gene: 8. This CDR3 has 15 amino acids.

This clone was picked up a small number of times. This sequence joins TRBV5-4 and TRBJ1-1, with D perhaps TRBD1 (6 bases). Deletions cut 4 bases from V and 1 base from J, with 17 bases between. The V gene's germline CDR1 is SGHNT and CDR2 YYREEE (reference sequence). The CDR3 runs 16 residues. The CDR3 sequence is CASSPRGPTPNTEAFF. The CDR3 DNA reads TGTGCCAGCAGCCCCAGGGGACCTACACCGAACACTGAAGCTTTCTTT.

The chain employs TRBV9 and TRBJ1-1; D remains ambiguous. This CDR3 comprises 15 residues. The germline CDR1 and CDR2 sequences are SGDLS and YYNGEE. The germline V and J ends were trimmed by 3 bases and 0 bases, with 12 bases remaining between them. Here the CDR3 reads CASSAGNYLNTEAFF. In DNA form, the CDR3 reads TGTGCCAGCAGCGCGGGGAACTATTTGAACACTGAAGCTTTCTTT.

This rearrangement joins TRBV4-3 to TRBJ1-1, with unresolved D. The CDR3 has 13 residues. The V gene's germline CDR1 is LGHNA and CDR2 YSLEER. The V and J ends lost 5 bases and 6 bases respectively, with 13 bases between them. The CDR3 loop reads CASSSAGDAEAFF. The CDR3 nucleotides read TGCGCCAGCAGCTCCGCGGGCGACGCTGAAGCTTTCTTT.

The chain couples TRBV4-3 to TRBJ1-5; 7 bases agree with TRBD1. The CDR3 is made up of 16 amino acids. CDR1 and CDR2 from the germline V gene are LGHNA and YSLEER. V lost 0 bases, J lost 7 bases, and 9 bases stayed unmatched. This CDR3 is CASSQDWGQQYQPQHF. In DNA, the CDR3 is TGCGCCAGCAGCCAAGATTGGGGACAGCAGTACCAGCCCCAGCATTTT.

The chain has TRBV11-3 and TRBJ2-4, with 7 bases that match TRBD1. Germline lookup yields CDR1 SGHNT and CDR2 YENEEA. This CDR3 has 15 residues. The junction had 4 bases not matched to a gene; V was cut back by 5 bases and J by 0 bases. The CDR3 region has the DNA TGTGCCAGCAGCCCACGGACAGGAGCCAAAAACATTCAGTACTTC. Translated, it gives CASSPRTGAKNIQYF. Complete variable domain (other parts from reference TRBV11-3 and TRBJ2-4): EAGVVQSPRYKIIEKKQPVAFWCNPISGHNTLYWYLQNLGQGPELLIRYENEEAVDDSQLPKDRFSAERLKGVDSTLKIQPAELGDSAVYLCASSPRTGAKNIQYFGAGTRLSVL.

The CDR3: CASSTPRTGGDYGYTF. In DNA, the CDR3 is TGTGCCAGCAGTACGCCAAGGACAGGGGGGGACTATGGCTACACCTTC. The chain has TRBV27 and TRBJ1-2, with 10 bases aligning to TRBD1. Germline trimming cut 5 bases from V and 3 bases from J; bases unmatched to any gene: 9. This CDR3 has 16 residues. The germline CDR1 and CDR2 sequences are MNHEY and SMNVEV (reference sequence).

The chain combines TRBV5-1 with TRBJ1-6; the D gene is possibly TRBD1 (6 bases). Germline CDR1 SGHRS, CDR2 YFSETQ. The ends were cut back, 4 bases at V and 7 bases at J, with 15 bases in the middle. The CDR3 runs 15 residues. The CDR3 loop reads CASSLGGRRNSPLHF. CDR3 bases: TGCGCCAGCAGCCTGGGGGGCAGGCGGAATTCACCCCTCCACTTT.

The CDR3 DNA reads TGTGCCAGCAAGTACGGAGGGAACACTGAAGCTTTCTTT. This sequence encodes CASKYGGNTEAFF. The chain combines TRBV2 with TRBJ1-1; D remains unclear. Germline V gene data show CDR1 as SNHLY and CDR2 as FYNNEI. Trimming removed 7 bases at V and 1 base at J, with 10 bases between. The CDR3 sequence is 13 residues long. Complete variable domain (other parts from reference TRBV2 and TRBJ1-1): EPEVTQTPSHQVTQMGQEVILRCVPISNHLYFYWYRQILGQKVEFLVSFYNNEISEKSEIFDDQFSVERPDGSNFTLKIRSTKLEDSAMYFCASKYGGNTEAFFGQGTRLTVV.

The chain couples TRBV2 to TRBJ1-2; 7 bases are a match to TRBD1. The germline CDR1 and CDR2 sequences are SNHLY and FYNNEI. V lost 6 bases to trimming and J lost 4 bases; unmatched junction nucleotides: 11. The CDR3 runs 15 residues. The CDR3 is CASSRTGPTGYGYTF. CDR3 nucleotide sequence: TGTGCCAGCAGCCGGACAGGCCCCACCGGCTATGGCTACACCTTC.

This clone came up once. V usage is TRBV5-1 and J usage is TRBJ1-1, with D maybe TRBD1 (6 bases). CDR1 and CDR2 (germline): SGHRS, YFSETQ. The CDR3 sequence is 16 residues long. With 0 bases removed from V and 0 bases from J, the gap between germline ends came to 12 bases. CDR3: CASSLGGGSMNTEAFF. The CDR3 DNA follows: TGCGCCAGCAGCTTGGGTGGGGGCAGCATGAACACTGAAGCTTTCTTT.

The V gene is TRBV19, the J gene TRBJ1-1; D may be TRBD1 (6 bases). The CDR3 covers 14 residues. Trimming took off 7 bases at V and 11 bases at J, with 23 bases between the two ends. CDR1 and CDR2 (germline): LNHDA, SQIVND (reference sequence). CDR3 nucleotide sequence: TGTGCCAGTACCGCGGACAGAACGACCTGGAGGGCTTTCTTT. This codes for CASTADRTTWRAFF.

The CDR3: CAWSVRDSPLHF. In DNA, the CDR3 is TGTGCCTGGAGTGTAAGAGATTCACCCCTCCACTTT. V is TRBV30 and J is TRBJ1-6; D is unclear. CDR1 and CDR2 from the germline V gene are GTSNPN and SVGIG (reference sequence). This CDR3 comprises 12 residues. V was clipped by 0 bases and J by 8 bases, with 5 bases between them.

This clone occurred once. The chain joins TRBV6-1 to TRBJ1-2, with 8 positions matching TRBD1. The CDR3 length is 13 residues. J gave up 4 bases and V 7 bases, and 5 bases lay outside the gene matches. Germline loops: CDR1 MNHNS, CDR2 SASEGT. The CDR3 spells CASTRDRSYGYTF. The CDR3 nucleotides are TGTGCCAGCACGCGGGACAGGAGCTATGGCTACACCTTC.

Written as DNA, the CDR3 is TGTGCCAGCAGCTCCAAAGGAGGGCATAGACCCGAGGTGGATGAAAAACTGTTTTTT. Encoded protein: CASSSKGGHRPEVDEKLFF. The chain recombines TRBV9 with TRBJ1-4; D gene ambiguous. CDR1 and CDR2 (germline): SGDLS, YYNGEE. The CDR3 runs 19 residues. With 4 bases removed from V and 6 bases from J, the gap between germline ends came to 28 bases.

This clone has only one observation. The genes are TRBV9 and TRBJ1-1; 8 positions match TRBD1. This CDR3 spans 13 amino acids. V shed 4 bases, J shed 5 bases, and the junction held 4 bases outside the gene matches. CDR1 SGDLS and CDR2 YYNGEE come from the germline V gene. CDR3 sequence reads: CASSQQGETEAFF. CDR3 coding DNA: TGTGCCAGCAGCCAACAGGGGGAAACTGAAGCTTTCTTT.

This chain links TRBV11-2 with TRBJ1-3; D may be TRBD1 (6 bases). This CDR3 spans 13 amino acids. Trimming stripped 6 bases from V and 4 bases from J, with 10 bases between. Germline V gene sequence: CDR1 SGHAT, CDR2 FQNNGV. CDR3 loop: CASSQGFGNTIYF. CDR3 coding DNA: TGTGCCAGCAGTCAGGGGTTCGGAAACACCATATATTTT.

On this clone: A read error may produce the germline difference seen at one junction end. The CDR3 is CASSLGTSGNTNEQFF. CDR3 DNA: TGTGCTAGCAGCTTGGGGACTAGCGGGAACACCAATGAGCAGTTCTTC. This chain uses TRBV7-7 with TRBJ2-1; 13 positions agree with TRBD2. CDR1 and CDR2 (germline): SSHAT, FNYEAQ (reference sequence). CDR3 length: 16 amino acids.

The rearrangement joins TRBV5-1 to TRBJ1-1, with TRBD1 matching 7 bases. V gave up 5 bases and J gave up 0 bases; unmatched junction bases: 7. The CDR3 sequence is 15 residues long. Germline V lookup: CDR1 SGHRS, CDR2 YFSETQ. This CDR3 reads CASRIEQGLNTEAFF. CDR3 bases: TGCGCCAGCAGGATAGAACAGGGGCTGAACACTGAAGCTTTCTTT.